The 19 T cell receptor beta chains below all came from one sample that was sequenced in a study of shared clonotypes between healthy human individuals. Only in-frame clones appear in the TCRdb table, and some are missing; sequencing was by immunoSEQ multiplex PCR. The sample lists 500,000 to 550,000 clones, 95% to 97% occurring once. Sample: naive CD4+ T cells sorted from blood. Subset denoted: CD45RA+ positively selected. The receptor source for this set is a woman aged 25-40 years in good health.

This chain joins TRBV29-1 and TRBJ2-1, with 7 bases aligning to TRBD2. The CDR3 loop spans 13 amino acids. The trim removed 7 bases at V and 2 bases at J, leaving 5 bases unmatched. The germline V gene has CDR1 SQVTM and CDR2 ANQGSEA. The CDR3 region is CSARGGTYNEQFF. CDR3 sequence (DNA): TGCAGCGCACGCGGGGGAACCTACAATGAGCAGTTCTTC.

This clone was seen only once. This chain joins TRBV15 and TRBJ2-7; D remains unclear. CDR1 LNHNV and CDR2 YYDKDF come from the germline V gene (reference sequence). The V end lost 1 base, the J end lost 4 bases, and 5 bases lay between the germline ends. This CDR3 has 12 amino acids. This CDR3 reads CATSRGLYEQYF. CDR3 nucleotides: TGTGCCACCAGCAGAGGGTTGTACGAGCAGTACTTC.

The sample holds one count of this clone. The V and J genes are TRBV10-2 and TRBJ1-5; D possibly corresponds to TRBD1 (5 bases). With 7 bases removed from V and 0 bases from J, the gap between germline ends came to 13 bases. Germline V lookup: CDR1 WSHSY, CDR2 SAAADI. The CDR3 spans 15 residues. In nucleotides, the CDR3 is TGCGCCAGCACCAAGGGGCAGTATAGCAATCAGCCCCAGCATTTT. This encodes CASTKGQYSNQPQHF.

The chain carries TRBV18 and TRBJ2-1; 8 bases fit TRBD1. In germline, CDR1 is KGHSH, CDR2 LQKENI. The ends lost 3 bases at V and 15 bases at J; junction bases unmatched: 7. The CDR3 runs to 12 residues. As DNA, the CDR3 is TGTGCCAGCTCACCTAACCAGGGGGCGGCGTTCTTC. The encoded protein is CASSPNQGAAFF.

V is TRBV5-1 and J is TRBJ1-1; no firm D call. The CDR3 contains 13 residues. CDR1 is SGHRS and CDR2 is YFSETQ in the germline V gene. Trimming took off 1 base at V and 2 bases at J, with 6 bases between the two ends. The CDR3 reads CASSLLVNTEAFF. Here the CDR3 DNA reads TGCGCCAGCAGCTTGCTGGTCAACACTGAAGCTTTCTTT. Full variable domain (rest looked up from reference TRBV5-1 and TRBJ1-1): KAGVTQTPRYLIKTRGQQVTLSCSPISGHRSVSWYQQTPGQGLQFLFEYFSETQRNKGNFPGRFSGRQFSNSRSEMNVSTLELGDSALYLCASSLLVNTEAFFGQGTRLTVV.

The V call is TRBV1, the J call TRBJ2-3; the table names TRBD2, a call not compared with the DNA. TRBV1 is described as a pseudogene. The CDR3 is made up of 14 amino acids. The CDR3 DNA is TGCACCAGCAGCCAAGATTTCGGGGGGCCGACGCAGTATTTT. This gives the protein CTSSQDFGGPTQYF.

This chain uses TRBV18 with TRBJ2-7, with D unclear. There are 14 residues in the CDR3. V was clipped by 4 bases and J by 2 bases, with 12 bases between them. In germline, CDR1 is KGHSH, CDR2 LQKENI. The CDR3 sequence: CASSHDMPPYEQYF. The CDR3 nucleotides are TGTGCCAGCTCACACGACATGCCGCCCTACGAGCAGTACTTC.

This chain uses TRBV5-1 with TRBJ2-1, with a tentative D call TRBD2 (5 bases). Germline V gives CDR1 SGHRS, CDR2 YFSETQ. Between the trimmed V and J ends, which lost 4 bases and 5 bases, there was a span of 13 bases. The CDR3 is 14 residues long. CDR3: CASSPGGLNNEQFF. Written as DNA, the CDR3 is TGCGCCAGCAGCCCCGGCGGGCTAAACAATGAGCAGTTCTTC. Full variable domain (rest looked up from reference TRBV5-1 and TRBJ2-1): KAGVTQTPRYLIKTRGQQVTLSCSPISGHRSVSWYQQTPGQGLQFLFEYFSETQRNKGNFPGRFSGRQFSNSRSEMNVSTLELGDSALYLCASSPGGLNNEQFFGPGTRLTVL.

A word on this clone: The sample carries other DNA sequences with the same CDR3. The chain has TRBV5-1 and TRBJ2-5, with D possibly being TRBD1 or TRBD2 (5 bases each). The CDR3 loop spans 13 amino acids. V dropped 1 base and J dropped 5 bases, with 9 bases sitting between them. In germline, CDR1 is SGHRS, CDR2 YFSETQ. CDR3 DNA sequence: TGCGCCAGCAGCTTGCAGGGCGGGGAGACCCAGTACTTC. It specifies CASSLQGGETQYF. The variable domain in full, with the rest retrieved from reference TRBV5-1 and TRBJ2-5, is KAGVTQTPRYLIKTRGQQVTLSCSPISGHRSVSWYQQTPGQGLQFLFEYFSETQRNKGNFPGRFSGRQFSNSRSEMNVSTLELGDSALYLCASSLQGGETQYFGPGTRLLVL.

The V call is TRBV25-1, the J call TRBJ1-1, with D perhaps matching TRBD1 (6 bases). Trimming removed 2 bases from V and 3 bases from J, with 10 bases in between. The CDR3 is 14 residues long. CDR1 is MGHDK and CDR2 is SYGVNS in the germline V gene. The CDR3 is CASSETGAYTEAFF. CDR3 DNA: TGTGCCAGCAGTGAAACGGGGGCTTACACTGAAGCTTTCTTT.

The J gene is TRBJ2-3, the V gene TRBV18; D unresolved. V lost 6 bases and J 0 bases, leaving 22 bases between the germline ends. The CDR3 spans 18 residues. Germline values: CDR1 KGHSH, CDR2 LQKENI. CDR3 region: CASSPNLLTGLSTDTQYF. In nucleotides, the CDR3 is TGTGCCAGCTCTCCCAACCTATTGACGGGCCTTAGCACAGATACGCAGTATTTT.

The chain recombines TRBV18 with TRBJ2-7; a possible D gene is TRBD1 (5 bases). V gave up 2 bases and J gave up 0 bases, with 11 bases separating them. The CDR3 spans 15 residues. CDR1 is KGHSH and CDR2 is LQKENI in the germline V gene. CDR3 sequence (DNA): TGTGCCAGCTCACCAGGGGCGGCGGCCTCCTACGAGCAGTACTTC. It codes for CASSPGAAASYEQYF. Full variable domain (remainder filled in from reference TRBV18 and TRBJ2-7): NAGVMQNPRHLVRRRGQEARLRCSPMKGHSHVYWYRQLPEEGLKFMVYLQKENIIDESGMPKERFSAEFPKEGPSILRIQQVVRGDSAAYFCASSPGAAASYEQYFGPGTRLTVT.

V is TRBV29-1 and J is TRBJ2-5; 8 bases align to TRBD2. The germline gives CDR1 SQVTM, CDR2 ANQGSEA. Trimming at V came to 3 bases and at J to 4 bases, leaving 10 bases not matched to a gene. The CDR3 loop spans 15 amino acids. CDR3: CSVDIGGTRAETQYF. The CDR3 DNA sequence: TGCAGCGTTGACATCGGTGGGACTAGGGCAGAGACCCAGTACTTC. The variable domain in full, completed from reference TRBV29-1 and TRBJ2-5, reads SAVISQKPSRDICQRGTSLTIQCQVDSQVTMMFWYRQQPGQSLTLIATANQGSEATYESGFVIDKFPISRPNLTFSTLTVSNMSPEDSSIYLCSVDIGGTRAETQYFGPGTRLLVL.

This clone appeared once. The chain joins TRBV18 to TRBJ2-7, with 7 bases matching TRBD1. V shed 3 bases and J 0 bases; nucleotides not matched to a gene: 5. There are 15 residues in the CDR3. CDR1 is KGHSH, CDR2 LQKENI, per germline. The CDR3 loop is CASSPETGLSYEQYF. The CDR3 DNA reads TGTGCCAGCTCACCCGAGACAGGGCTCTCCTACGAGCAGTACTTC.

V gene TRBV5-1 combines with J gene TRBJ1-1, with D unresolved. V lost 0 bases, J lost 0 bases, and 3 bases lay in between. CDR1 is SGHRS, CDR2 YFSETQ, per germline. CDR3 length: 13 residues. The CDR3 bases are TGCGCCAGCAGCTTGGACGTGAACACTGAAGCTTTCTTT. It is translated as CASSLDVNTEAFF.

The chain couples TRBV2 to TRBJ2-1, with D perhaps TRBD1 or TRBD2 (6 bases each). From germline, CDR1 is SNHLY and CDR2 FYNNEI. The V and J ends lost 4 bases and 4 bases respectively, with 14 bases between them. This CDR3 comprises 15 residues. The CDR3 is CASSVGGSGYNEQFF. The CDR3 nucleotides read TGTGCCAGCAGTGTAGGGGGGAGTGGGTACAATGAGCAGTTCTTC.

This chain joins TRBV28 and TRBJ1-2; D is ambiguous. CDR3 length equals 15 residues. In germline, CDR1 is MDHEN, CDR2 SYDVKM. Trimming took off 4 bases at V and 0 bases at J, with 12 bases between the two ends. This CDR3 reads CASSSGFYANYGYTF. CDR3 DNA sequence: TGTGCCAGCAGTTCCGGCTTTTATGCTAACTATGGCTACACCTTC.

The rearrangement uses TRBV7-9 and TRBJ1-1; no firm D call. Germline V gene data show CDR1 as SEHNR and CDR2 as FQNEAQ (reference sequence). The V end was cut by 7 bases, the J end by 3 bases, with 9 bases between. CDR3 size: 12 residues. The CDR3 nucleotides are TGTGCCAGCACCCAGGCCGACACTGAAGCTTTCTTT. It codes for CASTQADTEAFF.

V usage is TRBV6-5 and J usage is TRBJ2-1; the D gene is possibly TRBD1 (6 bases). The CDR3 has 16 residues. Germline assignment: CDR1 MNHEY and CDR2 SVGAGI. Trimming left V 0 bases short and J 5 bases short, with 14 bases between. In DNA form, the CDR3 reads TGTGCCAGCAGTTACTCCTCAGGGGCAGCAAACAATGAGCAGTTCTTC. As protein: CASSYSSGAANNEQFF.